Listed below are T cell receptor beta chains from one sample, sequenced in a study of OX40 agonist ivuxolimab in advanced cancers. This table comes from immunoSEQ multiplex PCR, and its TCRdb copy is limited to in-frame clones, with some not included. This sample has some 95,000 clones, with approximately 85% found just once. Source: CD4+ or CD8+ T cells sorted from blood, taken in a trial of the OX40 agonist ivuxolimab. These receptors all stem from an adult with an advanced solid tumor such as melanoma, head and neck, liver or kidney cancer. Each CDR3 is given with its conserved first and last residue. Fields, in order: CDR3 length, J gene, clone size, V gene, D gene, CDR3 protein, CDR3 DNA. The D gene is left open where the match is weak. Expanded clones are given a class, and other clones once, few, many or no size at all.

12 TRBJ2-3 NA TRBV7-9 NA CASSLDVDTQYF TGTGCCAGCAGTTTAGACGTTGATACGCAGTATTTT
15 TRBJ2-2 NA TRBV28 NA CASTLFSTNTGELFF TGTGCCAGCACCCTATTTTCTACGAACACCGGGGAGCTGTTTTTT
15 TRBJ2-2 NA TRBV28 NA CASSSPGAGTGELFF TGTGCCAGCAGTTCCCCTGGGGCTGGTACCGGGGAGCTGTTTTTT
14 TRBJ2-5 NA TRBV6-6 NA CASSRDRQQETQYF TGTGCCAGCAGCAGAGACAGACAGCAAGAGACCCAGTACTTC
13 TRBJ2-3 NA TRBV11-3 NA CASSLGTADTQYF TGTGCCAGCAGCTTAGGTACAGCAGATACGCAGTATTTT
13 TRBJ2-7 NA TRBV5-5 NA CASSHGQMYEQYF TGTGCCAGCAGCCATGGACAGATGTACGAGCAGTACTTC
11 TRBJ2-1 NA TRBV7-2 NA CASSTTGGQFF TGTGCCAGCAGCACGACAGGTGGGCAGTTCTTC
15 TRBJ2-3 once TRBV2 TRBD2 CASSVAGVGTDTQYF TGTGCCAGCAGTGTGGCGGGAGTCGGCACAGATACGCAGTATTTT
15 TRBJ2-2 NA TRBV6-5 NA CASSYSIPYTGELFF TGTGCCAGCAGTTACTCGATCCCATACACCGGGGAGCTGTTTTTT
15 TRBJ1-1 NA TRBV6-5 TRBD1 CASSYGTGGDTEAFF TGTGCCAGCAGTTACGGGACAGGGGGGGACACTGAAGCTTTCTTT
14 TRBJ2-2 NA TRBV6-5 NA CASRSQENTGELFF TGTGCCAGCAGGTCGCAGGAGAACACCGGGGAGCTGTTTTTT
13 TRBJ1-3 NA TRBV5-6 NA CASSLTPTDTIYF TGTGCCAGCAGCTTAACGCCGACGGACACCATATATTTT
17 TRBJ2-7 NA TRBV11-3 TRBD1 CASSQYAGQGNSYEQYF TGTGCCAGCAGCCAATACGCGGGACAGGGGAACTCCTACGAGCAGTACTTC
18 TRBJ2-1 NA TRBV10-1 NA CASDVRRTTMRSYGEQFF TGCGCCAGCGACGTTCGGAGAACAACCATGAGGAGCTACGGTGAGCAGTTCTTC
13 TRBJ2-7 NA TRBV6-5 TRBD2 CASSLTSGREQYF TGTGCCAGCAGTTTGACTAGCGGGCGTGAGCAGTACTTC
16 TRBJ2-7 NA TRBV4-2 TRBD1 CASSQGSGTGIDEQYF TGTGCCAGCAGCCAAGGAAGTGGGACAGGGATCGACGAGCAGTACTTC
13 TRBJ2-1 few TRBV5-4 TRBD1 CASSATGLGEQFF TGTGCCAGCAGCGCGACAGGGTTGGGTGAGCAGTTCTTC
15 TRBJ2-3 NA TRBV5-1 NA CASSFPLDRKDTQYF TGCGCCAGCAGCTTCCCCCTGGATAGAAAAGATACGCAGTATTTT
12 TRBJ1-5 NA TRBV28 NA CASRDANQPQHF TGTGCCAGTCGGGACGCAAATCAGCCCCAGCATTTT
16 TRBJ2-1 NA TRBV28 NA CASSPSLREQAGEQFF TGTGCCAGCTCCCCTTCGCTCCGGGAGCAGGCGGGTGAGCAGTTCTTC